Listed below are T cell receptor beta chains from one sample, sequenced in a study of blood T cells in healthy people across ages. TCRdb reanalysed the 5' RACE reads using MiXCR and keeps one entry per CDR3 protein. This sample has about 1.4 million distinct CDR3 sequences, with roughly 64% found just once. The specimen was blood. These receptors all stem from a man between 18 and 29 years old in good health. Each CDR3 is given with its conserved first and last residue. D genes are given only for firm matches. Only some rows state a clone size, as once, few, many or a class for expanded clones.

d_call	v_call	clone_size	j_call	cdr3_aa	cdr3_nt
TRBD2	TRBV5-1	.	TRBJ2-1	CASSGAETSGRGSEQFF	TGCGCCAGCAGCGGGGCCGAGACTAGCGGGAGGGGAAGTGAGCAGTTCTTC
TRBD2	TRBV5-1	once	TRBJ2-1	CASSTSGTTTHNEQFF	TGCGCCAGCAGCACCAGCGGGACGACAACACACAATGAGCAGTTCTTC
.	TRBV29-1	few	TRBJ1-2	CSVVSSEDYYGYTF	TGCAGCGTTGTAAGTTCGGAAGATTACTATGGCTACACCTTC
.	TRBV13	.	TRBJ1-1	CASSLILRNTEAFF	TGTGCCAGCAGCCTTATCTTGAGGAACACTGAAGCTTTCTTT
.	TRBV20-1	.	TRBJ2-7	CSATRGGGEQYF	TGCAGTGCTACCAGGGGCGGGGGCGAGCAGTACTTC
.	TRBV27	few	TRBJ2-5	CASSPYLGETQYF	TGTGCCAGCAGTCCCTACCTTGGGGAGACCCAGTACTTC
.	TRBV5-1	many	TRBJ2-7	CASSKNREGDYEQYF	TGCGCCAGCAGCAAGAACAGGGAGGGAGACTACGAGCAGTACTTC
TRBD1	TRBV7-2	.	TRBJ1-4	CASSPTFDRENEKLFF	TGTGCCAGCAGCCCTACCTTCGACAGGGAGAATGAAAAACTGTTTTTT
.	TRBV7-9	.	TRBJ2-3	CASSSRDRNTDTQYF	TGTGCCAGCAGTTCCCGGGACCGAAACACAGATACGCAGTATTTT
.	TRBV7-2	.	TRBJ2-7	CASSLGAGHYEQYF	TGTGCCAGCAGCTTAGGGGCAGGGCATTACGAGCAGTACTTC
.	TRBV29-1	.	TRBJ2-7	CSVAYGTLPTYEQYF	TGCAGCGTCGCATACGGGACGCTGCCTACCTACGAGCAGTACTTC
.	TRBV29-1	.	TRBJ1-1	CSASPTLLNTEAFF	TGCAGCGCTTCCCCGACACTTCTCAACACTGAAGCTTTCTTT
TRBD2	TRBV27	.	TRBJ2-3	CASSLSFGGSTDTQYF	TGTGCCAGCAGTTTATCTTTCGGGGGGAGCACAGATACGCAGTATTTT
.	TRBV4-2	.	TRBJ2-2	CASSQDPGVQELFF	TGTGCCAGCAGCCAAGATCCTGGGGTGCAAGAGCTGTTTTTT
TRBD1	TRBV29-1	few	TRBJ1-2	CSVTGGRSYGYTF	TGCAGCGTTACAGGGGGAAGGAGCTATGGCTACACCTTC
.	TRBV14	.	TRBJ1-1	CASSPGHSNTEAFF	TGTGCCAGCAGCCCGGGACACTCGAACACTGAAGCTTTCTTT
.	TRBV20-1	.	TRBJ2-3	CSATTGGSTQYF	TGCAGTGCGACCACCGGAGGGAGTACGCAGTATTTT
TRBD2	TRBV7-9	few	TRBJ2-1	CASSSPTGGAIYNEQFF	TGTGCCAGCAGCTCCCCTACCGGGGGGGCAATCTACAATGAGCAGTTCTTC
.	TRBV11-2	.	TRBJ2-1	CASSPGPFPNEQFF	TGTGCCAGCAGCCCGGGACCCTTCCCCAATGAGCAGTTCTTC
TRBD1	TRBV20-1	.	TRBJ2-3	CSARPLGQGAYTQYF	TGCAGTGCCCGACCTCTCGGACAGGGGGCATATACGCAGTATTTT
TRBD1	TRBV10-3	once	TRBJ1-2	CAITGGQGVRGYTF	TGTGCCATCACCGGCGGGCAGGGGGTTCGAGGCTACACCTTC
TRBD1	TRBV20-1	few	TRBJ2-1	CSARSGQGSYNEQFF	TGCAGTGCTAGGTCGGGACAGGGGTCCTACAATGAGCAGTTCTTC
.	TRBV10-3	.	TRBJ2-7	CAISRGSSYEQYF	TGTGCCATCAGCCGGGGTAGCTCCTACGAGCAGTACTTC
.	TRBV3-1	few	TRBJ2-5	CASSHSETQYF	TGTGCCAGCAGCCATTCAGAGACCCAGTACTTC
TRBD1	TRBV4-3	.	TRBJ1-1	CASSQDTQGEAFF	TGCGCCAGCAGCCAAGATACACAGGGGGAAGCTTTCTTT
TRBD1	TRBV3-1	.	TRBJ2-2	CASSPGNRGFTGELFF	TGTGCCAGCAGCCCTGGAAACAGGGGATTTACCGGGGAGCTGTTTTTT
TRBD1	TRBV7-2	.	TRBJ1-2	CASSMTGRIMKVGYTF	TGTGCCAGCAGCATGACAGGGAGGATAATGAAGGTTGGCTACACCTTC
.	TRBV27	.	TRBJ1-2	CASSFDAGNGYTF	TGTGCCAGCAGTTTCGACGCAGGCAATGGCTACACCTTC
TRBD2	TRBV20-1	.	TRBJ2-1	CSARDTSGGVWTNEQFF	TGCAGTGCTAGAGATACTAGCGGGGGAGTTTGGACTAATGAGCAGTTCTTC
TRBD2	TRBV5-6	.	TRBJ2-2	CASTLAGTNTGELFF	TGTGCCAGCACCTTAGCGGGCACGAACACCGGGGAGCTGTTTTTT
TRBD1	TRBV4-2	few	TRBJ2-1	CASSQARTGNEQFF	TGTGCCAGCAGCCAAGCCCGGACAGGGAATGAGCAGTTCTTC
TRBD2	TRBV5-1	.	TRBJ2-7	CASMMGLAGGVYEQYF	TGCGCCAGCATGATGGGACTAGCGGGCGGCGTTTACGAGCAGTACTTC
.	TRBV15	few	TRBJ2-1	CATSGGVTPENEQFF	TGTGCCACCAGCGGAGGAGTAACGCCGGAGAATGAGCAGTTCTTC
.	TRBV11-2	few	TRBJ2-7	CASSLMGSEQYF	TGTGCCAGCAGCCTTATGGGGTCCGAGCAGTACTTC
.	TRBV6-5	.	TRBJ1-2	CASSYGPRASYGYTF	TGTGCCAGCAGTTACGGACCCAGGGCGTCCTATGGCTACACCTTC